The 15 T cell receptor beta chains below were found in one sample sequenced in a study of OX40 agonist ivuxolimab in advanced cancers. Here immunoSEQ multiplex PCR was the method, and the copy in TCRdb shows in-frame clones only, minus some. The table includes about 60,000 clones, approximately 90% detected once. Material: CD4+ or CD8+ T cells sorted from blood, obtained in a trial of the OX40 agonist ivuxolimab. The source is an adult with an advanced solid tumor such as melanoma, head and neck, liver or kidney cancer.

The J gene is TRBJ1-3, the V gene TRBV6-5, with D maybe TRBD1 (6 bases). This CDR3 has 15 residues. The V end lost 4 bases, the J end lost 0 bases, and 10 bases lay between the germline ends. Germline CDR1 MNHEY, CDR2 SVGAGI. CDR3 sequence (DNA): TGTGCCAGCAGTTCGGACAGAAACTCTGGAAACACCATATATTTT. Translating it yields CASSSDRNSGNTIYF.

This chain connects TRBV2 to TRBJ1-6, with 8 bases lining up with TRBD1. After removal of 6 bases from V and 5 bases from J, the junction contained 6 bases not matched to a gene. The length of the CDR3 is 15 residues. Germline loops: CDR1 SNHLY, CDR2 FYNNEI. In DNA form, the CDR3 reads TGTGCCAGCAGGTTTGACAGGGGCAATAATTCACCCCTCCACTTT. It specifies CASRFDRGNNSPLHF.

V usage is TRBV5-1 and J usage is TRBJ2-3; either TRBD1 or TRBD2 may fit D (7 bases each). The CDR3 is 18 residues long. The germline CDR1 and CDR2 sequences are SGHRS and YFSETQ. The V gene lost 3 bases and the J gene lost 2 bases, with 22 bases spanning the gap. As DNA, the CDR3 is TGCGCCAGCAGCTCCCAGCAGGGGGGGCCCTCTCTCACAGATACGCAGTATTTT. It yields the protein CASSSQQGGPSLTDTQYF.

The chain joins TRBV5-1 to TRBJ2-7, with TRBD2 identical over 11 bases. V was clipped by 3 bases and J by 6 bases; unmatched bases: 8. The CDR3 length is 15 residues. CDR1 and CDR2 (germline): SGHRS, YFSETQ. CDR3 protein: CASSSNSGGAGEQYF. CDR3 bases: TGCGCCAGCAGCTCCAATAGCGGGGGGGCGGGCGAGCAGTACTTC.

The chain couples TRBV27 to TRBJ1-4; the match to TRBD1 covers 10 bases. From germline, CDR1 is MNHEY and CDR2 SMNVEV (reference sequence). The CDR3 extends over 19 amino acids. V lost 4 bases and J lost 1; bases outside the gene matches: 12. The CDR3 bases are TGTGCCAGCAGTTCAATTTGGACAGGGGGTCTTCGAACTAATGAAAAACTGTTTTTT. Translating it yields CASSSIWTGGLRTNEKLFF.

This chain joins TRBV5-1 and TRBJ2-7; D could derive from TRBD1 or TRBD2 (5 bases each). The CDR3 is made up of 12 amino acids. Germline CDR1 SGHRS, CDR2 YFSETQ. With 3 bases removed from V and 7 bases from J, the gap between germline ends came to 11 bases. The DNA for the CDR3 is TGCGCCAGCAGCTCCAACAGGAGGGAGCAGTACTTC. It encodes CASSSNRREQYF.

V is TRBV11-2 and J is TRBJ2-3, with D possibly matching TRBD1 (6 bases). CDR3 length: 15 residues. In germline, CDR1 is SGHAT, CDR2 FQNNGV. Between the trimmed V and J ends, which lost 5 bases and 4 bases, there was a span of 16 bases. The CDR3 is CASSIDQGLSDTQYF. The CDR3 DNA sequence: TGTGCCAGCAGCATCGACCAGGGGTTGTCAGATACGCAGTATTTT.

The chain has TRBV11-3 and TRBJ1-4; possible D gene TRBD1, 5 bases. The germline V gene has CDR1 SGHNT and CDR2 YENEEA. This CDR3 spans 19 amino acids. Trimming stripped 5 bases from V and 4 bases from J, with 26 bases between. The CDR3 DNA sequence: TGTGCCAGCAGCCTCCCATCAGGATGGGGCACACTTGATAATGAAAAACTGTTTTTT. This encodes CASSLPSGWGTLDNEKLFF.

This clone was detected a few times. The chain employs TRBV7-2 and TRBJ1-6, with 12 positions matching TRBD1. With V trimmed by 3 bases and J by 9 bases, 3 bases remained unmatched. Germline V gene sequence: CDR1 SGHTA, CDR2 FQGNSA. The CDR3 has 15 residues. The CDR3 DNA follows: TGTGCCAGCAGCTTGGGACAGGGGGCCGGTTCACCCCTCCACTTT. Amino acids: CASSLGQGAGSPLHF.

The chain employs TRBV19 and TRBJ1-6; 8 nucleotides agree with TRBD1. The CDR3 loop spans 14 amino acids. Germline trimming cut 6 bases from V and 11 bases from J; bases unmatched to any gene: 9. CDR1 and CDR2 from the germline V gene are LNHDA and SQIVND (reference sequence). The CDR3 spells CASRRQGLGPPLHF. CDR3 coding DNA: TGTGCCAGTAGGAGACAGGGGTTGGGTCCACCCCTCCACTTT.

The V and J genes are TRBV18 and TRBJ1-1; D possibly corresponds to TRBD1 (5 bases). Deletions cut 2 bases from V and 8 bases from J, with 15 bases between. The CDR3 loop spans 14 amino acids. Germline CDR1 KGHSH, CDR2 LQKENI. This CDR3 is CASSPIRDGMEAFF. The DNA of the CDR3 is TGTGCCAGCTCACCAATCAGGGACGGTATGGAAGCTTTCTTT. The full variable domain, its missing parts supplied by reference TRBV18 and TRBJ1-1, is NAGVMQNPRHLVRRRGQEARLRCSPMKGHSHVYWYRQLPEEGLKFMVYLQKENIIDESGMPKERFSAEFPKEGPSILRIQQVVRGDSAAYFCASSPIRDGMEAFFGQGTRLTVV.

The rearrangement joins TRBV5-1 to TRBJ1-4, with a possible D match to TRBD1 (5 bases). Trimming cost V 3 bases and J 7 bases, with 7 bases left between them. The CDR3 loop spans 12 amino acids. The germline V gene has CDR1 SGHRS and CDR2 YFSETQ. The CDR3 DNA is TGCGCCAGCAGCTGGGACGGTGAAAAACTGTTTTTT. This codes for CASSWDGEKLFF.

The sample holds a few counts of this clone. The CDR3 DNA follows: TGCGCCAGCAGCTTGCCCCAGTCGGGTGAAAAACTGTTTTTT. Translation: CASSLPQSGEKLFF. This chain joins TRBV5-1 and TRBJ1-4; D remains unclear. This CDR3 comprises 14 residues. V lost 1 base to trimming and J lost 7 bases, with 11 bases between them. Germline V CDR1 and CDR2: SGHRS, YFSETQ.

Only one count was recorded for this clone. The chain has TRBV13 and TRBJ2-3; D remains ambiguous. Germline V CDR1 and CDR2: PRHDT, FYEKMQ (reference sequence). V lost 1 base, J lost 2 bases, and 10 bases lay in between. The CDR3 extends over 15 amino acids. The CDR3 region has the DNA TGTGCCAGCAGCTTAGTAGCCCAGGACACAGATACGCAGTATTTT. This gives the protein CASSLVAQDTDTQYF.

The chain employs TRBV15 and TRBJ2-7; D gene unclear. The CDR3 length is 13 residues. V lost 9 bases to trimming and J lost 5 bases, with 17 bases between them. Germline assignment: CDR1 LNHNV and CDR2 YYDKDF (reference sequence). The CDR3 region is CATTESNSNEQYF. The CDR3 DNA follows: TGTGCCACAACGGAATCCAATTCCAACGAGCAGTACTTC.